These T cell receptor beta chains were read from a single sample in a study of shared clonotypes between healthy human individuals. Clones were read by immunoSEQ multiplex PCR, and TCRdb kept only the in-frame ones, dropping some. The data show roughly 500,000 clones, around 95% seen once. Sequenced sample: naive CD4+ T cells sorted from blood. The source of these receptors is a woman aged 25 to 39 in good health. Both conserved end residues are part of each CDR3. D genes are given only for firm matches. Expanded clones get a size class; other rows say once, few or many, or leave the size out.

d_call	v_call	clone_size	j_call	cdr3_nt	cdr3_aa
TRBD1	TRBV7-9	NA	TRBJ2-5	TGTGCCAGCAGCGACCACGGGACAGGCAGCCGGGAGACCCAGTACTTC	CASSDHGTGSRETQYF
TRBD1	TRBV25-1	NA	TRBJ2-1	TGTGCCAGCAGTGACGGACAGGGGGCTAGGGATGAGCAGTTCTTC	CASSDGQGARDEQFF
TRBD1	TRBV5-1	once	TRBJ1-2	TGCGCCAGCGACCCGGGACAGGGGGTTGGTGGCTACACCTTC	CASDPGQGVGGYTF
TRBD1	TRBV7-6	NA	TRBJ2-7	TGTGCCAGCGGGGCCGGGACAGGGGTTACCGACGAGCAGTACTTC	CASGAGTGVTDEQYF
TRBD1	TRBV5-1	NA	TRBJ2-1	TGCGCCAGCAGCTTGTCGGGACAGGGCAACTTCAATGAGCAGTTCTTC	CASSLSGQGNFNEQFF
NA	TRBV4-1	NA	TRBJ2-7	TGCGCCAGCAGCCCGGTCAACAACTACGAGCAGTACTTC	CASSPVNNYEQYF
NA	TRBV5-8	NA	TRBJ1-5	TGTGCCAGCAGCTTGGCCGGGCCCCAAGGGCCCCAGCATTTT	CASSLAGPQGPQHF
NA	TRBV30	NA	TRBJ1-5	TGTGCCTGGAGTATAAGCCACAATCAGCCCCAGCATTTT	CAWSISHNQPQHF
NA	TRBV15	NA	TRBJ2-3	TGTGCCACCAGCAGGGGAGGAGATACGCAGTATTTT	CATSRGGDTQYF
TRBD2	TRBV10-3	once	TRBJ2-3	TGTGCCATCACGGGGGGAGAGAGGAGGACAGATACGCAGTATTTT	CAITGGERRTDTQYF
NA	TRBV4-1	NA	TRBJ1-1	TGCGCCAGCAGCCAAGTCTACGGCTCGAACACTGAAGCTTTCTTT	CASSQVYGSNTEAFF
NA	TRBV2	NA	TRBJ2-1	TGTGCCAGAAAACAGCTTAACATGAATTATGAGCAGTTCTTC	CARKQLNMNYEQFF
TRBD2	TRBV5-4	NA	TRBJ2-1	TGTGCCAGCAGCTCCGAACTAGCGGTAGCCTACAATGAGCAGTTCTTC	CASSSELAVAYNEQFF
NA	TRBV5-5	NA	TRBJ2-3	TGTGCCAGCAGCTTGCGAGGTATCACAGATACGCAGTATTTT	CASSLRGITDTQYF
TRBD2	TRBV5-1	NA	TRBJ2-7	TGCGCCAGCAGCTTGCAAATAAAGACTAGCGGGAGGGCCGAGCAGTACTTC	CASSLQIKTSGRAEQYF
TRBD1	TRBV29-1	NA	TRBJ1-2	TGCAGCGTTGAGGGACAGGGGGCAATTAACTATGGCTACACCTTC	CSVEGQGAINYGYTF
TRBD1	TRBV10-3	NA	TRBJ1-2	TGTGCCATCAGTGAGTTAGACAGGGACTCCTATGGCTACACCTTC	CAISELDRDSYGYTF
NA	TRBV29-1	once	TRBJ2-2	TGCAGCGTTGTACTGGGCGTAGGGAACACCGGGGAGCTGTTTTTT	CSVVLGVGNTGELFF
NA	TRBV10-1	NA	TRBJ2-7	TGCGCCAGCAGTGATGGCGGAGCCTACGAGCAGTACTTC	CASSDGGAYEQYF
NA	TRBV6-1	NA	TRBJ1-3	TGTGCCAGCAGTGAAGGAGGAGGGTATGGAAACACCATATATTTT	CASSEGGGYGNTIYF
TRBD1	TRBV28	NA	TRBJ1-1	TGTGCCATCGAAGCCCCAGGGGGCATCACTGAAGCTTTCTTT	CAIEAPGGITEAFF
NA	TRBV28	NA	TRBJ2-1	TGTGCCAGCAGTTTTTCCGGGCTCAGCCTCACCTACAATGAGCAGTTCTTC	CASSFSGLSLTYNEQFF
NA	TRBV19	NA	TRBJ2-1	TGTGCCAGTAGTGCAAGGGACCGCAGGGGTGGGGATGAGCAGTTCTTC	CASSARDRRGGDEQFF
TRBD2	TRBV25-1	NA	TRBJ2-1	TGTGCCAGCAGTGAACCCGGGAGGCGGGAGGAGCAGTTCTTC	CASSEPGRREEQFF
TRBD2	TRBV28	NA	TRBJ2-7	TGTGCCAGCAGTATCATTCAAACTAGCGGGAGATCCAACGAGCAGTACTTC	CASSIIQTSGRSNEQYF